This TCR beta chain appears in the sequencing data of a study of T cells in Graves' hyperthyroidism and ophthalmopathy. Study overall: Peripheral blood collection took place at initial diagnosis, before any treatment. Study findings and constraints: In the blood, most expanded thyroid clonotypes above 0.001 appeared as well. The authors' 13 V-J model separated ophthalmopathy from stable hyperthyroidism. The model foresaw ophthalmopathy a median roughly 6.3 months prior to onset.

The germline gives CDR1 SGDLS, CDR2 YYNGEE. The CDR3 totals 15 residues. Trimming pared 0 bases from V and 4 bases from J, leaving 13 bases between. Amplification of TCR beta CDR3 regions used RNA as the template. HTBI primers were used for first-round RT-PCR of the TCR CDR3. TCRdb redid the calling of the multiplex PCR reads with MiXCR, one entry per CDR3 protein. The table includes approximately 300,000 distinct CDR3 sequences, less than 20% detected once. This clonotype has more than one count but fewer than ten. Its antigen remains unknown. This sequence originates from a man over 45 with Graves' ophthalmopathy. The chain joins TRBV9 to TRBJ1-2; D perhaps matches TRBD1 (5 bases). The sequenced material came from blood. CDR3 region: CASSVGQAGTYGYTF. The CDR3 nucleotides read TGTGCCAGCAGCGTAGGTCAGGCGGGGACCTATGGCTACACCTTC. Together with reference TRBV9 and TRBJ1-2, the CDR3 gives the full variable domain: DSGVTQTPKHLITATGQRVTLRCSPRSGDLSVYWYQQSLDQGLQFLIQYYNGEERAKGNILERFSAQQFPDLHSELNLSSLELGDSALYFCASSVGQAGTYGYTFGSGTRLTVV.